The clone carrying this T cell receptor (beta chain) was seen repeatedly, ten times or more. Unique molecular identifiers were affixed to single, distinct cDNA molecules. TCRdb called the 5' RACE reads again in MiXCR, with one record for every CDR3 protein. The table records approximately 27,000 distinct CDR3 sequences, approximately 5% of them present only once. The entry originates in a study of early T cells in non-severe SARS-CoV-2 infection. Germline V gene lookup returns CDR1 DFQATT and CDR2 SNEGSKA (reference sequence). The V end was cut by 3 bases, the J end by 6 bases, with 17 bases between. This CDR3 is 14 amino acids long.

V is TRBV20-1 and J is TRBJ1-1, with a possible D match to TRBD1 (5 bases). This clonotype originated in an adult who was a healthcare worker with PCR-confirmed SARS-CoV-2 infection or an uninfected control (not recorded which). Input material: whole blood. CDR3 sequence: CSASRSLGTAEAFF. The DNA for the CDR3 is TGCAGTGCTAGCCGATCTCTAGGGACTGCTGAAGCTTTCTTT.